Shown below are 28 T cell receptor beta chains from a single sample sequenced in a study of T cells in Graves' hyperthyroidism and ophthalmopathy. RNA transcripts gave rise to amplified TCR beta CDR3 regions. First-round RT-PCR with HTBI primers amplified the TCR CDR3 region. TCRdb reanalysed the multiplex PCR reads using MiXCR and keeps one entry per CDR3 protein. In the table there are around 300,000 distinct CDR3 sequences, 13% of which are singletons. Sequenced sample: blood. These receptors all stem from a young woman with Graves' hyperthyroidism that later progressed to Graves' ophthalmopathy.

V is TRBV6-1 and J is TRBJ1-1, with unresolved D. The CDR3 runs to 14 residues. Germline V gives CDR1 MNHNS, CDR2 SASEGT. V dropped 5 bases and J dropped 4 bases, with 14 bases sitting between them. CDR3 in amino acids: CASSSLLRVTEAFF. As DNA, the CDR3 is TGTGCCAGCAGTTCCCTCCTGCGGGTCACTGAAGCTTTCTTT.

This clonotype was counted many times. V usage is TRBV7-9 and J usage is TRBJ2-5; the match to TRBD2 covers 11 bases. The V gene end was trimmed by 5 bases and the J gene end by 2 bases; junction bases not matched to a gene: 4. This CDR3 region has 15 residues. CDR1 and CDR2 from the germline V gene are SEHNR and FQNEAQ (reference sequence). This CDR3 reads CASSVGLAVQETQYF. CDR3 DNA: TGTGCCAGCAGCGTGGGACTAGCGGTACAAGAGACCCAGTACTTC.

This clonotype showed up many times. The CDR3 DNA is TGTGCCAGCAGCTCAGGGAGAATAGGCGGCTACACCTTC. Translated: CASSSGRIGGYTF. The J gene is TRBJ1-2, the V gene TRBV7-9, with D perhaps matching TRBD1 (5 bases). From germline, CDR1 is SEHNR and CDR2 FQNEAQ (reference sequence). Trimming removed 4 bases from V and 8 bases from J, with 14 bases in between. This CDR3 region has 13 residues.

This chain joins TRBV7-8 and TRBJ1-2; D may be TRBD1 (5 bases). V was clipped by 2 bases and J by 1 base, with 17 bases between them. The CDR3 length is 17 residues. Germline CDR1 SGHVS, CDR2 FQNEAQ. The DNA of the CDR3 is TGTGCCAGCAGCTTAAGGGGTTCGGGGGGAAGTAACTATGGCTACACCTTC. It is translated as CASSLRGSGGSNYGYTF.

The rearrangement joins TRBV7-2 to TRBJ2-5; D not certain. Trimming took 8 bases from V and 0 from J, leaving 16 bases between them. The CDR3 is 15 residues long. Germline V gene sequence: CDR1 SGHTA, CDR2 FQGNSA. For the CDR3, the DNA is TGTGCCAGCGGCGACGGTCAAACGTACCAAGAGACCCAGTACTTC. Amino acid sequence: CASGDGQTYQETQYF.

Ten or more counts support this clonotype. The chain links TRBV11-1 to TRBJ2-1; D not certain. Germline CDR1 SGHAT, CDR2 FQDESV (reference sequence). This CDR3 contains 16 residues. Trimming stripped 1 base from V and 3 bases from J, with 13 bases between. CDR3 protein: CASSLGPLVFYNEQFF. CDR3 DNA sequence: TGTGCCAGCAGCTTAGGTCCCCTAGTATTCTACAATGAGCAGTTCTTC.

The chain employs TRBV4-3 and TRBJ2-7, with D possibly being TRBD1 (7 bases). Germline V gene sequence: CDR1 LGHNA, CDR2 YSLEER. V was cut by 4 bases and J by 5 bases, with 21 bases left in between. This CDR3 spans 16 amino acids. DNA of the CDR3: TGCGCCAGCAGCCCCGGTGAGGGGGCGGGGTCGGACGAGCAGTACTTC. It is translated as CASSPGEGAGSDEQYF.

The genes are TRBV27 and TRBJ2-7, with D uncertain. V lost 5 bases, J lost 2 bases, and 7 bases lay in between. The germline V gene has CDR1 MNHEY and CDR2 SMNVEV (reference sequence). This CDR3 region has 12 residues. Written as DNA, the CDR3 is TGTGCCAGCAGTGCGCCAACCTACGAGCAGTACTTC. Its translation: CASSAPTYEQYF.

The chain joins TRBV9 to TRBJ1-4; D might be TRBD1 (5 bases). The CDR3 extends over 15 amino acids. V was pared by 4 bases and J by 8 bases, with 18 bases between. From germline, CDR1 is SGDLS and CDR2 YYNGEE. The DNA for the CDR3 is TGTGCCAGCAGCCTTAATTACGGGGCGAGAGAAAAACTGTTTTTT. Protein: CASSLNYGAREKLFF.

This clonotype was seen more than once but under ten times. V usage is TRBV24-1 and J usage is TRBJ2-2; D ambiguous. From germline, CDR1 is KGHDR and CDR2 SFDVKD. The CDR3 runs 13 residues. V was pared by 5 bases and J by 5 bases, with 8 bases between. CDR3: CATSAIVTGELFF. The CDR3 DNA reads as TGTGCCACCAGTGCCATCGTGACCGGGGAGCTGTTTTTT.

Comments on this clonotype: The junction and the germline gene differ at one end; a read error may be behind it. J is TRBJ2-2 and V is TRBV7-9; tentatively, D is TRBD2 (6 bases). Germline values: CDR1 SEHNR, CDR2 FQNEAQ (reference sequence). This CDR3 contains 14 residues. CDR3 residues: CASSLVGMAGGLFF. The CDR3 nucleotides are TGTGCCAGCAGCTTAGTAGGGATGGCCGGGGGGCTGTTTTTT.

This clonotype showed up many times. V is TRBV3-1 and J is TRBJ2-7; D might be TRBD1 (6 bases). Germline CDR1 is LGHDT and CDR2 is YNNKEL (reference sequence). This CDR3 has 12 amino acids. Trimming shortened V by 5 bases and J by 3 bases, and 8 bases separated the two germline ends. The CDR3 sequence is CASSFRGYEQYF. The CDR3 DNA reads TGTGCCAGCAGCTTCAGGGGCTACGAGCAGTACTTC.

V is TRBV7-6 and J is TRBJ2-3; 7 nucleotides line up with TRBD2. The CDR3 extends over 12 amino acids. Germline V gene lookup returns CDR1 SGHVS and CDR2 FNYEAQ. Trimming at V came to 5 bases and at J to 6 bases, leaving 2 bases not matched to a gene. The CDR3 DNA reads TGTGCCAGCAGCCAGCGGGGTGATACGCAGTATTTT. Translation gives CASSQRGDTQYF.

Only a few counts were recorded for this clonotype. This sequence joins TRBV19 and TRBJ1-2; no reliable D call. The germline V and J ends were trimmed by 2 bases and 4 bases, with 14 bases remaining between them. This CDR3 is built from 15 residues. Germline CDR1 and CDR2: LNHDA and SQIVND (reference sequence). CDR3 residues: CASSISSPISYGYTF. Written as DNA, the CDR3 is TGTGCCAGTAGTATAAGCTCGCCGATATCCTATGGCTACACCTTC.

The chain uses TRBV24-1 and TRBJ2-5; D is undetermined. V lost 3 bases to trimming and J lost 5 bases, with 3 bases between them. The CDR3 is 11 residues long. Germline V gene lookup returns CDR1 KGHDR and CDR2 SFDVKD. The CDR3 nucleotides read TGTGCCACCAGTGATCACGAGACCCAGTACTTC. It codes for CATSDHETQYF.

This clonotype was observed at least ten times. The genes are TRBV11-2 and TRBJ2-4; 7 nucleotides match TRBD1. The CDR3 length is 15 residues. The trim removed 6 bases at V and 4 bases at J, leaving 9 bases unmatched. Germline V CDR1 and CDR2: SGHAT, FQNNGV. The CDR3 nucleotides read TGTGCCAGCAGTACCGGGACAGTGGTAAAAAACATTCAGTACTTC. As protein: CASSTGTVVKNIQYF.

In its sample, this clonotype was seen many times. This chain uses TRBV28 with TRBJ1-1; no firm D call. The CDR3 loop spans 13 amino acids. Per the germline V gene, CDR1 is MDHEN and CDR2 is SYDVKM. Trimming cost V 5 bases and J 3 bases, with 10 bases left between them. CDR3 protein: CASSPDGDTEAFF. DNA of the CDR3: TGTGCCAGCAGTCCTGATGGGGACACTGAAGCTTTCTTT.

This clonotype was recorded a few times. This sequence joins TRBV12-3 or TRBV12-4 and TRBJ2-1; D might be TRBD2 (5 bases). The CDR3 has 14 amino acids. V lost 6 bases, J lost 4 bases, and 13 bases lay in between. Here the CDR3 DNA reads TGTGCCAGCAGCCCCGGAGCGGAGTACAATGAGCAGTTCTTC. This gives the protein CASSPGAEYNEQFF.

The table lists this clonotype with many counts. The gene calls are TRBV11-2 and TRBJ2-5; the D gene is possibly TRBD1 (5 bases). Trimming removed 0 bases from V and 3 bases from J, with 17 bases in between. The CDR3 extends over 17 amino acids. Per germline, CDR1 SGHAT and CDR2 FQNNGV. The CDR3 sequence is CASSLDLTTVAEETQYF. The CDR3 coding sequence is TGTGCCAGCAGCTTAGATCTAACGACAGTCGCGGAAGAGACCCAGTACTTC.

The table lists this clonotype with many counts. This sequence joins TRBV15 and TRBJ2-5; D is perhaps TRBD1 (5 bases). The CDR3 is 13 residues long. The V gene lost 3 bases and the J gene lost 5 bases, with 10 bases spanning the gap. Germline V lookup: CDR1 LNHNV, CDR2 YYDKDF (reference sequence). This chain's CDR3 is CATSRSRAETQYF. In nucleotides, the CDR3 is TGTGCCACCAGCAGGAGCAGGGCCGAGACCCAGTACTTC.

This clonotype has at least ten counts. This rearrangement joins TRBV3-1 to TRBJ2-1; TRBD1 aligns across 7 bases. This CDR3 region has 15 residues. The junction had 5 bases not matched to a gene; V was cut back by 3 bases and J by 3 bases. CDR1 is LGHDT, CDR2 YNNKEL, per germline (reference sequence). The CDR3 coding sequence is TGTGCCAGCAGCCAGAGACAGGGCTACTACAATGAGCAGTTCTTC. Its translation is CASSQRQGYYNEQFF.

Many counts were recorded for this clonotype. The rearrangement links TRBV20-1 to TRBJ1-2; D is perhaps TRBD1 (6 bases). The CDR3 extends over 14 amino acids. Germline lookup yields CDR1 DFQATT and CDR2 SNEGSKA (reference sequence). V was trimmed by 0 bases and J by 8 bases, leaving 16 bases between them. The CDR3 DNA is TGCAGTGCTAGAGATGATCGGGGGGCGAGGGGCTACACCTTC. Translating it yields CSARDDRGARGYTF.

This clonotype was picked up many times. The chain employs TRBV7-2 and TRBJ2-1; 9 bases map to TRBD2. V lost 5 bases and J lost 4; bases outside the gene matches: 6. Germline V gene lookup returns CDR1 SGHTA and CDR2 FQGNSA. This CDR3 region has 15 residues. The CDR3 is CASSLWTSEYNEQFF. The CDR3 DNA is TGTGCCAGCAGCCTGTGGACTAGCGAATACAATGAGCAGTTCTTC.

This clonotype was picked up many times. This chain joins TRBV20-1 and TRBJ2-7; 7 bases fit TRBD1. This CDR3 region has 14 residues. Germline CDR1 is DFQATT and CDR2 is SNEGSKA (reference sequence). Trimming cost V 5 bases and J 3 bases; bases outside gene matches: 10. CDR3 protein: CSAFRDSDNYEQYF. CDR3 DNA sequence: TGCAGTGCTTTCCGGGACAGTGACAACTACGAGCAGTACTTC.

CDR3 in amino acids: CASSITGLPSYYGYTF. CDR3 DNA: TGTGCCAGTAGTATAACGGGCCTCCCCTCTTACTATGGCTACACCTTC. The chain uses TRBV19 and TRBJ1-2; D gene ambiguous. The CDR3 runs to 16 residues. The germline CDR1 and CDR2 sequences are LNHDA and SQIVND (reference sequence). V lost 2 bases and J 3 bases, leaving 16 bases between the germline ends.

This clonotype showed up just a few times. The rearrangement joins TRBV6-8 to TRBJ2-2; 7 bases are a match to TRBD2. The CDR3 totals 18 residues. Trimming cost V 0 bases and J 7 bases; bases outside gene matches: 14. Germline-derived CDR1 and CDR2 are MNHGY and SAAAGT. The CDR3 DNA reads as TGTGCCAGCAGTTACTCGGGAGGGCCGGGAACCCTTTTCGGGGAGCTGTTTTTT. Encoded protein: CASSYSGGPGTLFGELFF.

This sequence joins TRBV6-1 and TRBJ1-4; D is ambiguous. Between the trimmed V and J ends, which lost 3 bases and 7 bases, there was a span of 12 bases. The germline gives CDR1 MNHNS, CDR2 SASEGT. The length of the CDR3 is 14 residues. The DNA of the CDR3 is TGTGCCAGCAGTGACGGAGGAGCGGGTGAAAAACTGTTTTTT. This encodes CASSDGGAGEKLFF.

This clonotype was observed at least ten times. This rearrangement joins TRBV5-1 to TRBJ2-3, with 8 bases matching TRBD1. V lost 4 bases, J lost 0 bases, and 10 bases stayed unmatched. Germline lookup yields CDR1 SGHRS and CDR2 YFSETQ. The CDR3 has 17 residues. CDR3 sequence: CASSAAGQGLSTDTQYF. The CDR3 DNA follows: TGCGCCAGCAGCGCAGCCGGACAGGGTCTAAGCACAGATACGCAGTATTTT.